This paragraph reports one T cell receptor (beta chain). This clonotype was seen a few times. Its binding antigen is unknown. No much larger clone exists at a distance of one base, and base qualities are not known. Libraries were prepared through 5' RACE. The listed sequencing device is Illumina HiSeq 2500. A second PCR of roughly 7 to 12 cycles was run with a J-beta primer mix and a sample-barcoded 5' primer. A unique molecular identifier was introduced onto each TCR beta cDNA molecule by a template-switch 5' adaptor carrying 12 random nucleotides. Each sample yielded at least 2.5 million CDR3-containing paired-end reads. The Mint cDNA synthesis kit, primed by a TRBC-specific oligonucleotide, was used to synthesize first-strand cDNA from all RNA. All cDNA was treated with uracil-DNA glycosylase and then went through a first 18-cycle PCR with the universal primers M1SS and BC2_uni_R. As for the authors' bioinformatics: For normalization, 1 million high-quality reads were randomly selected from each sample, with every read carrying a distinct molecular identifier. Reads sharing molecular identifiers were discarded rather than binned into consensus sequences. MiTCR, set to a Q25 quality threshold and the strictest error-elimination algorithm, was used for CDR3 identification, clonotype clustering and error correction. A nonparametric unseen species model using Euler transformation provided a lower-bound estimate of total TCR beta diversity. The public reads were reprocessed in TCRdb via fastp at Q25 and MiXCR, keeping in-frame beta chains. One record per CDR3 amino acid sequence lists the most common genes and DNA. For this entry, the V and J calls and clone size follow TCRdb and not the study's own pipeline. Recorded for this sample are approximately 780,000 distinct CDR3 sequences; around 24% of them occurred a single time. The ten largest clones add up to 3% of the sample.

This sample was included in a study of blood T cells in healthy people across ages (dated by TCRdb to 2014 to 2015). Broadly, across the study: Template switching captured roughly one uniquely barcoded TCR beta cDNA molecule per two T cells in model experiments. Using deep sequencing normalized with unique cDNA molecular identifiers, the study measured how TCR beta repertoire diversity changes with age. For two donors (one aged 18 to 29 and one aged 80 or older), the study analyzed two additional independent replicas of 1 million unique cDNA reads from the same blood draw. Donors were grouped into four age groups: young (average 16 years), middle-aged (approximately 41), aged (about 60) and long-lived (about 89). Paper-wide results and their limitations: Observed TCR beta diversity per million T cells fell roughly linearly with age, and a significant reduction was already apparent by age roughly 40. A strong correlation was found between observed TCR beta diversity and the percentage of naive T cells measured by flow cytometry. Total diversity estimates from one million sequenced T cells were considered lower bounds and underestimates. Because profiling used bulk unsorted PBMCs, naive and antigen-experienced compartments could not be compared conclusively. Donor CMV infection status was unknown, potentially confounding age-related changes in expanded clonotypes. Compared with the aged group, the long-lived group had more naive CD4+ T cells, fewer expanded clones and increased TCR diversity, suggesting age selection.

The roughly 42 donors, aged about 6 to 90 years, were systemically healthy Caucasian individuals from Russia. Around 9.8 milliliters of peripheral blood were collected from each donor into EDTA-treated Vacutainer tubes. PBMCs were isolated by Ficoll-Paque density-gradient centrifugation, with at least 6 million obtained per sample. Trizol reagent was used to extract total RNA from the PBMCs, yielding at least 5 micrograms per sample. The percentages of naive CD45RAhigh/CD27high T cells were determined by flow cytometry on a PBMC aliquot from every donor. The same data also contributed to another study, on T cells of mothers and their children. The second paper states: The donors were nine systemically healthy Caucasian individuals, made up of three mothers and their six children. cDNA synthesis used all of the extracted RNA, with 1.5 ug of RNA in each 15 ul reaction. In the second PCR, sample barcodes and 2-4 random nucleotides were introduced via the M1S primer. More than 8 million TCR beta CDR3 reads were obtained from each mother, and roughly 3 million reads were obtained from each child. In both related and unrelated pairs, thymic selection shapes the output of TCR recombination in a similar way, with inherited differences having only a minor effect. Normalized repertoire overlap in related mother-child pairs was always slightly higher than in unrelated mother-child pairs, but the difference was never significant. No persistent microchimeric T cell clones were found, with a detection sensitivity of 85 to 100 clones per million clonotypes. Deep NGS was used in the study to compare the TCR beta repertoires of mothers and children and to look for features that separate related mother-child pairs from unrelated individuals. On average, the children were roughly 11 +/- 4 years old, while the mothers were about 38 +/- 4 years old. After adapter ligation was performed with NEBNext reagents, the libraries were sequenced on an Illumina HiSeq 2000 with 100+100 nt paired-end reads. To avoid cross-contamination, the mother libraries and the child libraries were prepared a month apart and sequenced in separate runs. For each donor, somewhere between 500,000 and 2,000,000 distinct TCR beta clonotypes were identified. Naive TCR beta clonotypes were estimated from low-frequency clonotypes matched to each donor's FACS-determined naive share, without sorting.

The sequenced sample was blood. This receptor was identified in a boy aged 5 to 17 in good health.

The nucleotide sequence is TGTGCCAGCAGCTCGGGACTAGCGGGGGGGCATTTAGATACGCAGTATTTT. Its protein is CASSSGLAGGHLDTQYF. Recombination connected TRBV7-3 to TRBJ2-3; 16 central bases correspond to TRBD2. V loses 4 bases at its end and J loses 5 bases; junction bases beyond the gene matches: 6. From the cysteine up to the phenylalanine, the CDR3 has a length of 17 residues. Just the 51-base CDR3 DNA is kept, in frame starting at base 1. CDR1 and CDR2 are drawn from the germline V gene: SGHTA, FQGTGA.